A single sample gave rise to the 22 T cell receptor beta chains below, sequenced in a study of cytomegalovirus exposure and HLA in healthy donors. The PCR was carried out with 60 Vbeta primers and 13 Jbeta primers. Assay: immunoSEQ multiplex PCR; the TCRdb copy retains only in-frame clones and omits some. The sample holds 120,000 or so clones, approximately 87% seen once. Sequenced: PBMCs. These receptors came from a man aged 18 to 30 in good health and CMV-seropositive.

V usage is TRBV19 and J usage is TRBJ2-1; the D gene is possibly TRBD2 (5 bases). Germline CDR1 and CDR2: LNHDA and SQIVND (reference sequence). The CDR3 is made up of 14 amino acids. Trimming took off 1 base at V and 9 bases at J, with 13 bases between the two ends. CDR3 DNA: TGTGCCAGTAGTATAGGGCACCTGAGCGGTGAGCAGTTCTTC. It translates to CASSIGHLSGEQFF.

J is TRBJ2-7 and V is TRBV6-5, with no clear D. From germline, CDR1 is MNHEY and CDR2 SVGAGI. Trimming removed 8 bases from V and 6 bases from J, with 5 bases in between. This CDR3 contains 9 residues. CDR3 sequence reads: CASSVEQYF. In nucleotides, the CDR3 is TGTGCCAGCTCGGTCGAGCAGTACTTC.

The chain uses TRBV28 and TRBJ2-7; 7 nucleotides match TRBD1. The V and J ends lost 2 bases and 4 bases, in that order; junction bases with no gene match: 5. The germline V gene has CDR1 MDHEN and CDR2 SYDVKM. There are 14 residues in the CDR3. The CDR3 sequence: CASSLNNRGYEQYF. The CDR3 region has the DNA TGTGCCAGCAGTTTAAATAACAGGGGTTACGAGCAGTACTTC.

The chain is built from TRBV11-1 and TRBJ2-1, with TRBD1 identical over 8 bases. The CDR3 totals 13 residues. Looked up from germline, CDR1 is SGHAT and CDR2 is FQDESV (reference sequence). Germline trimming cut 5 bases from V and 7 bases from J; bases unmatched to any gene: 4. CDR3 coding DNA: TGTGCCAGCAGCAGGACAGGGATTAATGAGCAGTTCTTC. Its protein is CASSRTGINEQFF.

In DNA form, the CDR3 reads TGCAGCGTTGTTGTTGGCCAGGGGGCTTATGGCTACACCTTC. Protein sequence: CSVVVGQGAYGYTF. The chain uses TRBV29-1 and TRBJ1-2, with 8 bases that match TRBD1. Germline CDR1 SQVTM, CDR2 ANQGSEA. With V trimmed by 4 bases and J by 5 bases, 9 bases remained unmatched. The length of the CDR3 is 14 residues.

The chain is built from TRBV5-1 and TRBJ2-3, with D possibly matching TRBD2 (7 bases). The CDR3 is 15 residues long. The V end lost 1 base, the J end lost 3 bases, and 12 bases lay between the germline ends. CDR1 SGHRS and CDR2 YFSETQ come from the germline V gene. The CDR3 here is CASSLWGGSTDTQYF. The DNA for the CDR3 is TGCGCCAGCAGCTTGTGGGGGGGCAGTACAGATACGCAGTATTTT.

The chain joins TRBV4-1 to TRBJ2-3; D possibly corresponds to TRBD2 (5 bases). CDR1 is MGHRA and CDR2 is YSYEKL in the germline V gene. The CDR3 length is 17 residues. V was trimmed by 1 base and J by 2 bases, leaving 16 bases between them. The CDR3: CASSQVPSSLITDTQYF. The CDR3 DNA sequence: TGCGCCAGCAGCCAAGTTCCTAGCTCACTCATCACAGATACGCAGTATTTT.

CDR3 amino acids: CSVAGPPRDTEAFF. DNA for the CDR3: TGCAGCGTCGCCGGTCCCCCCCGGGACACTGAAGCTTTCTTT. This chain connects TRBV29-1 to TRBJ1-1; D gene uncertain. The ends were cut back, 6 bases at V and 3 bases at J, with 17 bases in the middle. This CDR3 is built from 14 residues. Germline CDR1 reads SQVTM; CDR2 reads ANQGSEA. Complete variable domain (other parts from reference TRBV29-1 and TRBJ1-1): SAVISQKPSRDICQRGTSLTIQCQVDSQVTMMFWYRQQPGQSLTLIATANQGSEATYESGFVIDKFPISRPNLTFSTLTVSNMSPEDSSIYLCSVAGPPRDTEAFFGQGTRLTVV.

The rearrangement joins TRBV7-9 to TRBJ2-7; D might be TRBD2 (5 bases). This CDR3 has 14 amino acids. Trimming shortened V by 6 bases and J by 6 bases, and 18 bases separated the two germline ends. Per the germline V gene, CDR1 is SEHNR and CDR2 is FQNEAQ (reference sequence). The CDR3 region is CASRGWGSGPEQYF. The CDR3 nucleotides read TGTGCCAGCAGAGGCTGGGGAAGCGGTCCCGAGCAGTACTTC.

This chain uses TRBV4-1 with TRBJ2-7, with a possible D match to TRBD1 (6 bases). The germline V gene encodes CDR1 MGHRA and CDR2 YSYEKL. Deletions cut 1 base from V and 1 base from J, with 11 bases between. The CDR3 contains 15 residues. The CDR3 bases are TGCGCCAGCAGCCAAGTCCAGGGGCTATCCTACGAGCAGTACTTC. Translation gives CASSQVQGLSYEQYF.

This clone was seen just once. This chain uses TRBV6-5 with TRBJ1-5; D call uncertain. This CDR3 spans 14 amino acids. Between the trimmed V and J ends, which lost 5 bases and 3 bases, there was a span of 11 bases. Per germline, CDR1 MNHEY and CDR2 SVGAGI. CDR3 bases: TGTGCCAGCAGTAACGGGATAAACAATCAGCCCCAGCATTTT. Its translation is CASSNGINNQPQHF.

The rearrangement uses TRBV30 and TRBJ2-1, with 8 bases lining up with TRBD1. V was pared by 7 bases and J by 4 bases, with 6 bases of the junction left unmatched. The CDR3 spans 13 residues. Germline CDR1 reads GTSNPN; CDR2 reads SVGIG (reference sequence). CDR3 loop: CASLGQAYNEQFF. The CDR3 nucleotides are TGTGCCTCGCTGGGACAGGCATACAATGAGCAGTTCTTC.

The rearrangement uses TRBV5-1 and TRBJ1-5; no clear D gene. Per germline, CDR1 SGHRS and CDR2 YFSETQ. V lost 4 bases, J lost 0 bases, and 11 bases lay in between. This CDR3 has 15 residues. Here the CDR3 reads CASSLEGFSNQPQHF. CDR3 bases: TGCGCCAGCAGCCTCGAGGGCTTTAGCAATCAGCCCCAGCATTTT.

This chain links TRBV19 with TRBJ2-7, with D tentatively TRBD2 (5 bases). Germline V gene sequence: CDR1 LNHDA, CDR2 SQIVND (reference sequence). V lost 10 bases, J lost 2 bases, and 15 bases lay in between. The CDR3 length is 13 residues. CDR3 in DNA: TGTGCCACCAGAGGGCATGAGACCTACGAGCAGTACTTC. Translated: CATRGHETYEQYF.

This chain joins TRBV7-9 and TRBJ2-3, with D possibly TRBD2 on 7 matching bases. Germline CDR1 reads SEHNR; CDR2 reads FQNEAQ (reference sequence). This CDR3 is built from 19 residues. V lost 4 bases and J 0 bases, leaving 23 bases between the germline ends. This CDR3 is CASSSLRDTRGLSTDTQYF. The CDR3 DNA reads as TGTGCCAGCAGCTCCCTACGAGATACGCGGGGGCTTAGCACAGATACGCAGTATTTT.

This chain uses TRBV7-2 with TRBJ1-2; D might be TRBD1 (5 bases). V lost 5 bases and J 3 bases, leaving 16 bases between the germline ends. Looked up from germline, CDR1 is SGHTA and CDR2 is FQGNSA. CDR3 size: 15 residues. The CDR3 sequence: CASSLRAREDYGYTF. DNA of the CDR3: TGTGCCAGCAGCCTAAGGGCCAGGGAAGACTATGGCTACACCTTC.

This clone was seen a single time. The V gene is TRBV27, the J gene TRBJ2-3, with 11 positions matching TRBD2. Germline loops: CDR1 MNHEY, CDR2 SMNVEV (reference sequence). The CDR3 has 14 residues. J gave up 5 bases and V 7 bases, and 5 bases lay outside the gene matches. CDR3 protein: CASNSGGAGDTQYF. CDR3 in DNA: TGTGCCAGCAATAGCGGGGGGGCGGGAGATACGCAGTATTTT.

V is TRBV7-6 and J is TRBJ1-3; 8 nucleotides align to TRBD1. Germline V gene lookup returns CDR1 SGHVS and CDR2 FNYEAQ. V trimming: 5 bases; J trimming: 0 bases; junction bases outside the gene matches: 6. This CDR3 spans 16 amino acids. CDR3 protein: CASSPRQGSSGNTIYF. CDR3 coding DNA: TGTGCCAGCAGCCCCCGACAGGGGAGCTCTGGAAACACCATATATTTT.

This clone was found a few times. CDR3 DNA sequence: TGTGCCAGCAGTGAAGTGAGATGGGATACGCAGTATTTT. This gives the protein CASSEVRWDTQYF. The V and J genes are TRBV6-1 and TRBJ2-3, with D unclear. Germline CDR1 and CDR2: MNHNS and SASEGT. CDR3 size: 13 residues. Trimming removed 1 base from V and 6 bases from J, with 8 bases in between.

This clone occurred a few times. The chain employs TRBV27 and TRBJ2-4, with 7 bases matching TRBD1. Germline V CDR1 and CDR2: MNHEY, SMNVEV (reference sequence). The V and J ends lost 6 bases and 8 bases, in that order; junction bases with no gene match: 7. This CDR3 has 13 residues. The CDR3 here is CASRRGGLDIQYF. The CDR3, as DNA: TGTGCCAGCAGACGAGGGGGCCTCGACATTCAGTACTTC.

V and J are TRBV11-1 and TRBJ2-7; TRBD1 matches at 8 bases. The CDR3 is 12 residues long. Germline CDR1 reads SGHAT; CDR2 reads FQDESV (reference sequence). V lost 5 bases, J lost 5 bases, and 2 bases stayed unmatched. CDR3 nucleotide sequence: TGTGCCAGCAGCACGACAGGGGACGAGCAGTACTTC. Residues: CASSTTGDEQYF.

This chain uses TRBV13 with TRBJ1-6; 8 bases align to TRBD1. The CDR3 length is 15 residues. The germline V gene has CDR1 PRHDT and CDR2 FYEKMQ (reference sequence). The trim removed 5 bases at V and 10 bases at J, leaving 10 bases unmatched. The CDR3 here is CASSHATGGGSPLHF. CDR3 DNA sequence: TGTGCCAGCAGCCACGCTACAGGGGGAGGCTCACCCCTCCACTTT.